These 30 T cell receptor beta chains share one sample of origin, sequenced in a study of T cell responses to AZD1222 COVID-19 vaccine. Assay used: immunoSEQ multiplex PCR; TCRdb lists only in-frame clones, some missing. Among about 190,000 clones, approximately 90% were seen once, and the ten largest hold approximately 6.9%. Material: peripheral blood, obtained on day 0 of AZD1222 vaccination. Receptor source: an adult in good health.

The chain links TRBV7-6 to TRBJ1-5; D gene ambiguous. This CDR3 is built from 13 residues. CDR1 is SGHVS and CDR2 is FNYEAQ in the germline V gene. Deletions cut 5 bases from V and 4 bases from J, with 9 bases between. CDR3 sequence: CASSRGPNQPQHF. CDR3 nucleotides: TGTGCCAGCAGCCGTGGACCTAATCAGCCCCAGCATTTT. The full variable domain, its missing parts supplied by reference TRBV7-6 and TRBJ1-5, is GAGVSQSPRYKVTKRGQDVALRCDPISGHVSLYWYRQALGQGPEFLTYFNYEAQQDKSGLPNDRFSAERPEGSISTLTIQRTEQRDSAMYRCASSRGPNQPQHFGDGTRLSIL.

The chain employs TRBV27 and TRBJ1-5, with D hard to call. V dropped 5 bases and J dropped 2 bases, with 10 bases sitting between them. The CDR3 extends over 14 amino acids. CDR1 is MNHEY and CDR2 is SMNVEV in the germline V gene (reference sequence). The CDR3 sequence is CASSNRAGNQPQHF. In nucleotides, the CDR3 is TGTGCCAGCAGTAATCGGGCCGGCAATCAGCCCCAGCATTTT.

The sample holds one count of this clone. The CDR3 nucleotides read TGTGCCAGCAGTAGTGGGGGGTCTGGCTACACCTTC. This encodes CASSSGGSGYTF. The chain joins TRBV12-3 or TRBV12-4 to TRBJ1-2; D may be TRBD1 (5 bases). The CDR3 has 12 amino acids. V lost 5 bases, J lost 7 bases, and 11 bases lay in between.

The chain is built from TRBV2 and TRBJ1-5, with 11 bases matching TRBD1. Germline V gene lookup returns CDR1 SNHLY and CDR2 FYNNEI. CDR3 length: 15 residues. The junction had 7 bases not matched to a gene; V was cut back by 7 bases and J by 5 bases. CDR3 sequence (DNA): TGTGCCAGCACCCGGACAGGGGGCACATATCAGCCCCAGCATTTT. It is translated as CASTRTGGTYQPQHF.

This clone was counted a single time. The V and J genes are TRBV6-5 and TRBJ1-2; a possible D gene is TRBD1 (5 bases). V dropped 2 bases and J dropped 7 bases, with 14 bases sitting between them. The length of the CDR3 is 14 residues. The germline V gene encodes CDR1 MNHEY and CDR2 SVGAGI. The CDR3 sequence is CASSYPGSAGGYTF. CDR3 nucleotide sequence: TGTGCCAGCAGTTACCCAGGGAGCGCCGGTGGCTACACCTTC.

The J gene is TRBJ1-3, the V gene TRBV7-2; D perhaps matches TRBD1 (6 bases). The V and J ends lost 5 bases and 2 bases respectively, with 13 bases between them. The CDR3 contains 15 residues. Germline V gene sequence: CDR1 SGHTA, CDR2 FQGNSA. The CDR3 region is CASSLRTAPGNTIYF. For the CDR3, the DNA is TGTGCCAGCAGCCTAAGGACAGCCCCTGGAAACACCATATATTTT.

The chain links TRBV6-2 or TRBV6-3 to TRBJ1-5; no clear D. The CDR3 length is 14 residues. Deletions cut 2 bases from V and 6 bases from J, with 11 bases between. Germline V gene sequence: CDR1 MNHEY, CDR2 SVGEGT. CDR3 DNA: TGTGCCAGCAGTTACGTTCAAAGAGGTCAGCCCCAGCATTTT. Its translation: CASSYVQRGQPQHF.

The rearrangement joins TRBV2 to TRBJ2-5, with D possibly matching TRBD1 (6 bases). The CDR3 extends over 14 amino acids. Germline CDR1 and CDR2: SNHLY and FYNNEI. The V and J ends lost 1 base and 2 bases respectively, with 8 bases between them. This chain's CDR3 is CASSEGQGQETQYF. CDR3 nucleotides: TGTGCCAGCAGTGAAGGTCAGGGGCAAGAGACCCAGTACTTC.

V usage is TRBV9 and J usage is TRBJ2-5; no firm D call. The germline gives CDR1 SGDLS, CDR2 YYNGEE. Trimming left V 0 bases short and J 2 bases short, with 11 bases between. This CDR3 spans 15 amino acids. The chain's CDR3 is CASSVGGSTQETQYF. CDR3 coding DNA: TGTGCCAGCAGCGTAGGGGGATCAACTCAAGAGACCCAGTACTTC.

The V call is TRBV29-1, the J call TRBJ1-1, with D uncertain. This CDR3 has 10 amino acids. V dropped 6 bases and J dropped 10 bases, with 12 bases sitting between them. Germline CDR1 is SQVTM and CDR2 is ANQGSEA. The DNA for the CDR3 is TGCAGCGTAATGAGGCCTCCAGCTTTCTTT. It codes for CSVMRPPAFF. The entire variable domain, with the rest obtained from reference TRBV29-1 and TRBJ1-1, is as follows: SAVISQKPSRDICQRGTSLTIQCQVDSQVTMMFWYRQQPGQSLTLIATANQGSEATYESGFVIDKFPISRPNLTFSTLTVSNMSPEDSSIYLCSVMRPPAFFGQGTRLTVV.

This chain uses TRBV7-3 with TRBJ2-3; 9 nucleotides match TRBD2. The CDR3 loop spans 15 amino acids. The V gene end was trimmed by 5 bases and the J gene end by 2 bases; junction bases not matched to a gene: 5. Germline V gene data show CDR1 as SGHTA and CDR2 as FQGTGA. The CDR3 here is CASSRSGGLTDTQYF. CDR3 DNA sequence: TGTGCCAGCAGCCGTAGCGGGGGACTCACAGATACGCAGTATTTT.

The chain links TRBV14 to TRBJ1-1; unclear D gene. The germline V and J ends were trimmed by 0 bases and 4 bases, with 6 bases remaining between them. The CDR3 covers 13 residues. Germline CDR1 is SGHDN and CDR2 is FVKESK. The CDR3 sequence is CASSQDGSTEAFF. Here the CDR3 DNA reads TGTGCCAGCAGCCAAGATGGGAGCACTGAAGCTTTCTTT.

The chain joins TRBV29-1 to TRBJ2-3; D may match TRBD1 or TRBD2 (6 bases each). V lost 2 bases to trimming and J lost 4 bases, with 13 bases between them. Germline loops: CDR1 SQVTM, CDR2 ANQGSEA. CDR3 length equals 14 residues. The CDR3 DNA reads TGCAGCGTTGAACGGGGGCCTACCTCAGATACGCAGTATTTT. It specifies CSVERGPTSDTQYF.

CDR3 sequence: CASSLPGEGEAFF. In DNA, the CDR3 is TGCGCCAGCAGCTTGCCAGGGGAAGGTGAAGCTTTCTTT. The chain links TRBV5-1 to TRBJ1-1; D perhaps matches TRBD1 (6 bases). The CDR3 is made up of 13 amino acids. Trimming took off 1 base at V and 7 bases at J, with 11 bases between the two ends. CDR1 and CDR2 (germline): SGHRS, YFSETQ.

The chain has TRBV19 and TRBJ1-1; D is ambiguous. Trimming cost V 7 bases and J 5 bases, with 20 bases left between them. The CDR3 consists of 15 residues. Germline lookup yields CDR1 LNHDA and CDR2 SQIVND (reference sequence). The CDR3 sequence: CASTRSEPLGTEAFF. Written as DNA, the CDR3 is TGTGCCAGTACTCGATCGGAACCTTTAGGGACTGAAGCTTTCTTT.

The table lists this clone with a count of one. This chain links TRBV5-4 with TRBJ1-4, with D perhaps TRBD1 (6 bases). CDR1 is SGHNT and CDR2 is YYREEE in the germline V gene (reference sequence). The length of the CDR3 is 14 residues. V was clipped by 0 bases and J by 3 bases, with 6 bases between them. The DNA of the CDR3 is TGTGCCAGCAGCTTGGGACAGGCTAATGAAAAACTGTTTTTT. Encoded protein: CASSLGQANEKLFF.

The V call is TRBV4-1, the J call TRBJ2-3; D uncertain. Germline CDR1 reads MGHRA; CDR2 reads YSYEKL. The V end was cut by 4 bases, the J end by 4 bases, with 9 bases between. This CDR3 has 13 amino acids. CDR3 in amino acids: CASSRGAADTQYF. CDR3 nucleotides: TGCGCCAGCAGCCGAGGCGCGGCAGATACGCAGTATTTT.

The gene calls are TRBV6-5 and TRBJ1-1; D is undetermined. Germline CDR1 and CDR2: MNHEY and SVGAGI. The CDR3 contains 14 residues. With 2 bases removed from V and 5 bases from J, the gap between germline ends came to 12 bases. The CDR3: CASSYAGIGTEAFF. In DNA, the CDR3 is TGTGCCAGCAGTTACGCGGGGATCGGGACTGAAGCTTTCTTT.

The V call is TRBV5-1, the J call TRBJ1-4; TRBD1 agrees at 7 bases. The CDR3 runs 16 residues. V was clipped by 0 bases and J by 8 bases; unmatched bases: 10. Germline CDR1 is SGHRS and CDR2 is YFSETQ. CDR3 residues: CASSLGYRGGNEKLFF. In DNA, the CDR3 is TGCGCCAGCAGCTTGGGATACAGGGGCGGGAACGAAAAACTGTTTTTT. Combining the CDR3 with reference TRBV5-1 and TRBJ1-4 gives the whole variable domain KAGVTQTPRYLIKTRGQQVTLSCSPISGHRSVSWYQQTPGQGLQFLFEYFSETQRNKGNFPGRFSGRQFSNSRSEMNVSTLELGDSALYLCASSLGYRGGNEKLFFGSGTQLSVL.

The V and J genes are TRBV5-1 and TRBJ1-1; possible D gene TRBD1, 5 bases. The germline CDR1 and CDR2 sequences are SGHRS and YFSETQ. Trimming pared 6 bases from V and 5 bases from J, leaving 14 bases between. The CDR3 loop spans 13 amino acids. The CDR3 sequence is CASTGEEGTEAFF. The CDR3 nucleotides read TGCGCCAGCACGGGAGAGGAGGGGACTGAAGCTTTCTTT.

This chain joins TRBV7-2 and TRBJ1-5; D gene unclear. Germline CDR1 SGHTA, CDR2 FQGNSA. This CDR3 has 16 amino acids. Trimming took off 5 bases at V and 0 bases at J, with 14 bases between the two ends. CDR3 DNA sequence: TGTGCCAGCAGCGAAGGGAGACTATATAGCAATCAGCCCCAGCATTTT. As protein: CASSEGRLYSNQPQHF.

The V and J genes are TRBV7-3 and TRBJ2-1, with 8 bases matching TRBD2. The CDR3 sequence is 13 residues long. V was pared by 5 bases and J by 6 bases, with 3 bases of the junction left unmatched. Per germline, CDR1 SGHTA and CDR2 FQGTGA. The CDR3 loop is CASSPGTSNEQFF. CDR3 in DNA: TGTGCCAGCAGCCCCGGGACTAGCAATGAGCAGTTCTTC.

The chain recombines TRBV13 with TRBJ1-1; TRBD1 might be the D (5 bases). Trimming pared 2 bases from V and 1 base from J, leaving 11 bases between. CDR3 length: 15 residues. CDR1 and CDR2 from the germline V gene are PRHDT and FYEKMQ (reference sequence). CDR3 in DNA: TGTGCCAGCAGCTTAAAGGGGATACCGAACACTGAAGCTTTCTTT. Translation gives CASSLKGIPNTEAFF.

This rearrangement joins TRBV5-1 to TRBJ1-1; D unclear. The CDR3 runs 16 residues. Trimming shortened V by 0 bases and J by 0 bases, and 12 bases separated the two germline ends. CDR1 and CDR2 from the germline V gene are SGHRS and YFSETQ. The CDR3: CASSLAIQALNTEAFF. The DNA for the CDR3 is TGCGCCAGCAGCTTGGCCATCCAGGCTCTGAACACTGAAGCTTTCTTT.

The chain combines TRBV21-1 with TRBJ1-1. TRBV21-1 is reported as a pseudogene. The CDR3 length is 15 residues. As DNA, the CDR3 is TGTGCCAGCAGCAAAGGGAGGGCCCTGAACACTGAAGCTTTCTTT. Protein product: CASSKGRALNTEAFF.

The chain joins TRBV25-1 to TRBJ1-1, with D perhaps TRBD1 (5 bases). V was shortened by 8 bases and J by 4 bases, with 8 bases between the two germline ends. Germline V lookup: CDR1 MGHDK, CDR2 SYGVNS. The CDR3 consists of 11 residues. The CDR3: CASGAGTEAFF. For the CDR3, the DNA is TGTGCCAGCGGGGCTGGCACTGAAGCTTTCTTT.

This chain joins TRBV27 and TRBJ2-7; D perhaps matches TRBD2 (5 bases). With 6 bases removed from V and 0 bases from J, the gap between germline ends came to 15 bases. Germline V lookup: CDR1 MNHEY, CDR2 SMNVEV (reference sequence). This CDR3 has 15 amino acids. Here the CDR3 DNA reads TGTGCCAGCAGCCCGCCCGGGGTCTTCTCCTACGAGCAGTACTTC. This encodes CASSPPGVFSYEQYF.

CDR3 residues: CAISESLGQDNPYEQYF. CDR3 sequence (DNA): TGTGCCATCAGTGAGTCCCTAGGACAGGATAACCCCTACGAGCAGTACTTC. The gene calls are TRBV10-3 and TRBJ2-7, with 7 positions matching TRBD1. Per germline, CDR1 ENHRY and CDR2 SYGVKD. The trim removed 0 bases at V and 2 bases at J, leaving 10 bases unmatched. The CDR3 contains 17 residues.

This CDR3 reads CASSLATRFQETQYF. CDR3 bases: TGCGCCAGCAGCTTGGCAACTAGATTCCAAGAGACCCAGTACTTC. The V and J genes are TRBV5-1 and TRBJ2-5, with D possibly being TRBD2 (5 bases). Trimming stripped 0 bases from V and 1 base from J, with 10 bases between. Germline values: CDR1 SGHRS, CDR2 YFSETQ. The CDR3 length is 15 residues.

The CDR3 sequence is CASSELGSSYNEQFF. Here the CDR3 DNA reads TGTGCCAGCAGTGAACTGGGGAGCTCCTACAATGAGCAGTTCTTC. The chain is built from TRBV2 and TRBJ2-1; a weak D match, TRBD2 (5 bases). CDR1 is SNHLY and CDR2 is FYNNEI in the germline V gene. Between the trimmed V and J ends, which lost 2 bases and 0 bases, there was a span of 8 bases. CDR3 size: 15 residues.